A single sample gave rise to the 14 T cell receptor beta chains below, sequenced in a study of human T cells and chemical hapten exposure. Before extraction, the whole blood was not fractionated, and total RNA was taken from it. TCRdb processed the 5' RACE reads anew with MiXCR; each CDR3 protein has one entry. Here the sample spans around 82,000 distinct CDR3 sequences, less than 9.5% being singletons. The receptors here all came from a male donor in good health.

This clonotype came up a few times. The rearrangement links TRBV3-1 to TRBJ2-7; D is unclear. Trimming took off 0 bases at V and 6 bases at J, with 9 bases between the two ends. CDR1 and CDR2 (germline): LGHDT, YNNKEL (reference sequence). The CDR3 is made up of 13 amino acids. CDR3 protein: CASSQEWVSEQYF. In DNA form, the CDR3 reads TGTGCCAGCAGCCAAGAATGGGTGAGCGAGCAGTACTTC.

The CDR3 here is CASSLEGGIQPQHF. CDR3 coding DNA: TGTGCCAGCAGCTTAGAGGGCGGGATTCAGCCCCAGCATTTT. J is TRBJ1-5 and V is TRBV7-9; D is ambiguous. The germline V and J ends were trimmed by 1 base and 6 bases, with 10 bases remaining between them. This CDR3 has 14 amino acids. Germline values: CDR1 SEHNR, CDR2 FQNEAQ (reference sequence).

The table lists this clonotype with many counts. The chain joins TRBV4-1 to TRBJ2-7, with D unclear. The CDR3 is 15 residues long. Germline V lookup: CDR1 MGHRA, CDR2 YSYEKL. The V end lost 0 bases, the J end lost 5 bases, and 14 bases lay between the germline ends. CDR3 sequence (DNA): TGCGCCAGCAGCCAAGATAAGGTAGCAGGTCACGAGCAGTACTTC. Translation gives CASSQDKVAGHEQYF.

The chain's CDR3 is CASSFRDSRGGEQFF. In DNA, the CDR3 is TGTGCCAGCAGTTTCCGGGACAGTCGGGGGGGTGAGCAGTTCTTC. This chain connects TRBV12-3 or TRBV12-4 to TRBJ2-1, with a possible D match to TRBD2 (8 bases). This CDR3 has 15 residues. The V and J ends lost 3 bases and 9 bases respectively, with 18 bases between them.

The rearrangement uses TRBV10-1 and TRBJ2-3, with 9 bases that match TRBD2. After removal of 6 bases from V and 2 bases from J, the junction contained 6 bases not matched to a gene. The CDR3 is 15 amino acids. CDR1 is WNHNN and CDR2 is SYGVQD in the germline V gene (reference sequence). The CDR3, as DNA: TGCGCCAGCAGCCGGACTAGCGCGTACACAGATACGCAGTATTTT. Its protein is CASSRTSAYTDTQYF.

Many counts were recorded for this clonotype. The chain uses TRBV12-3 or TRBV12-4 and TRBJ2-1; TRBD1 aligns across 9 bases. The CDR3 is 18 residues long. The junction had 13 bases not matched to a gene; V was cut back by 5 bases and J by 2 bases. The CDR3 is CASSPWTGAGFPYNEQFF. The CDR3 DNA is TGTGCCAGCAGTCCCTGGACAGGGGCTGGGTTTCCCTACAATGAGCAGTTCTTC.

The table lists this clonotype with a few counts. The CDR3 nucleotides are TGTGCCAGCAGCCAACGGACAGGGGGGGACACCATATATTTT. The encoded protein is CASSQRTGGDTIYF. V is TRBV14 and J is TRBJ1-3, with 10 bases lining up with TRBD1. Germline V gene sequence: CDR1 SGHDN, CDR2 FVKESK. This CDR3 is 14 amino acids long. With 2 bases clipped from V and 8 bases from J, the junction kept 3 bases outside the gene matches.

This clonotype is medium-sized within its sample. The chain has TRBV28 and TRBJ2-7, with D perhaps TRBD2 (6 bases). Germline-derived CDR1 and CDR2 are MDHEN and SYDVKM. The V end lost 6 bases, the J end lost 3 bases, and 18 bases lay between the germline ends. The CDR3 is made up of 15 amino acids. The CDR3 DNA sequence: TGTGCCAGCAGCCTACTGGGGGGTCCCCTCTACGAGCAGTACTTC. This sequence encodes CASSLLGGPLYEQYF. The variable domain in full, with the rest retrieved from reference TRBV28 and TRBJ2-7, is DVKVTQSSRYLVKRTGEKVFLECVQDMDHENMFWYRQDPGLGLRLIYFSYDVKMKEKGDIPEGYSVSREKKERFSLILESASTNQTSMYLCASSLLGGPLYEQYFGPGTRLTVT.

This clonotype occurred many times. The J gene is TRBJ2-3, the V gene TRBV6-2 or TRBV6-3; D ambiguous. Trimming cost V 6 bases and J 3 bases, with 13 bases left between them. Germline CDR1 reads MNHEY; CDR2 reads SVGEGT. The CDR3 is made up of 14 amino acids. Here the CDR3 DNA reads TGTGCCAGCAGCTTCAACCCGACAACAGATACGCAGTATTTT. It translates to CASSFNPTTDTQYF.

The chain combines TRBV7-8 with TRBJ2-1; D perhaps matches TRBD2 (6 bases). This CDR3 comprises 16 residues. Trimming removed 4 bases at V and 12 bases at J, with 25 bases between. Germline lookup yields CDR1 SGHVS and CDR2 FQNEAQ. CDR3: CASSSLEGERASRQFF. The CDR3 DNA reads TGTGCCAGCAGCTCGTTGGAGGGAGAACGGGCAAGCAGGCAGTTCTTC. The entire variable domain, with the rest obtained from reference TRBV7-8 and TRBJ2-1, is as follows: GAGVSQSPRYKVAKRGQDVALRCDPISGHVSLFWYQQALGQGPEFLTYFQNEAQLDKSGLPSDRFFAERPEGSVSTLKIQRTQQEDSAVYLCASSSLEGERASRQFFGPGTRLTVL.

This clonotype was seen a single time. The rearrangement joins TRBV2 to TRBJ1-4; TRBD1 is a possible D gene (5 bases). Germline CDR1 SNHLY, CDR2 FYNNEI. This CDR3 has 13 amino acids. V gave up 8 bases and J gave up 4 bases, with 11 bases separating them. DNA of the CDR3: TGTGCCAGCTCAGGGCAGTTTAATGAAAAACTGTTTTTT. It codes for CASSGQFNEKLFF.

The genes are TRBV11-2 and TRBJ2-7; D gene ambiguous. CDR3 length: 13 amino acids. Germline V gene sequence: CDR1 SGHAT, CDR2 FQNNGV. Deletions cut 1 base from V and 5 bases from J, with 9 bases between. The CDR3 DNA is TGTGCCAGCAGCTTAGTTATGGTCCACGAGCAGTACTTC. Translating gives CASSLVMVHEQYF.

This chain connects TRBV7-2 to TRBJ1-4; possible D gene TRBD1, 5 bases. With 3 bases removed from V and 3 bases from J, the gap between germline ends came to 11 bases. From germline, CDR1 is SGHTA and CDR2 FQGNSA. This CDR3 comprises 15 residues. CDR3 coding DNA: TGTGCCAGCAGCTTTGGTCGGGGGGCTAATGAAAAACTGTTTTTT. It yields the protein CASSFGRGANEKLFF.

This clonotype was counted between two and nine times. This chain links TRBV12-3 or TRBV12-4 with TRBJ1-4; 11 positions agree with TRBD1. The CDR3 runs to 19 residues. Losses at the gene ends were 5 bases for V and 0 bases for J; bases not matched to a gene: 11. The CDR3 protein is CASSPDRGLTISTNEKLFF. The DNA of the CDR3 is TGTGCCAGCAGTCCGGACAGGGGGCTTACCATTTCAACTAATGAAAAACTGTTTTTT.